These T cell receptor beta chains were read from a single sample in a study of blood T cell repertoires in COVID-19. Repertoires were generated with immunoSEQ multiplex PCR, while TCRdb's copy carries only in-frame clones and drops some. The profile shows around 300,000 clones, roughly four fifths of them singletons. Sequences were obtained from peripheral blood. Receptors originate from a woman aged 45-59 years who had recovered from COVID-19. Both conserved end residues are part of each CDR3. The D gene is left open where the match is weak. Size tells how often a clone was seen (once, few, many) or the class of an expanded clone, and some rows leave it out.

j_gene	v_gene	abundance	d_gene	CDR3aa	CDR3nt
TRBJ2-7	TRBV5-4	.	.	CASSLAGGSASYEQYF	TGTGCCAGCAGCTTGGCCGGGGGAAGCGCCTCCTACGAGCAGTACTTC
TRBJ2-2	TRBV18	once	.	CASSLDSVGNTGELFF	TGTGCCAGCTCACTAGACAGTGTGGGGAACACCGGGGAGCTGTTTTTT
TRBJ2-7	TRBV28	few	.	CASSLGQALFEQYF	TGTGCCAGCAGTTTAGGGCAGGCGCTTTTTGAGCAGTACTTC
TRBJ1-5	TRBV7-2	.	.	CASSLEGSNQPQHF	TGTGCCAGCAGCTTAGAGGGGAGCAATCAGCCCCAGCATTTT
TRBJ1-5	TRBV7-2	once	TRBD1	CASSVGQPNQPQHF	TGTGCCAGCAGCGTGGGACAGCCCAATCAGCCCCAGCATTTT
TRBJ2-5	TRBV6-6	.	TRBD1	CASSYAGGEGWETQYF	TGTGCCAGCAGTTACGCAGGGGGCGAAGGATGGGAGACCCAGTACTTC
TRBJ2-7	TRBV27	once	TRBD1	CASSPGTVGREQYF	TGTGCCAGCAGTCCAGGGACAGTGGGCCGCGAGCAGTACTTC
TRBJ1-1	TRBV28	.	.	CASSWGTSRTEAFF	TGTGCCAGCAGTTGGGGGACAAGTCGGACTGAAGCTTTCTTT
TRBJ2-2	TRBV3-1/TRBV3-2	.	TRBD1	CASSQDLWAGGNTGELFF	TGTGCCAGCAGCCAAGATCTCTGGGCAGGGGGCAACACCGGGGAGCTGTTTTTT
TRBJ2-2	TRBV9	.	TRBD1	CASRPGQGLSGELFF	TGTGCCAGCAGACCGGGACAGGGGTTATCCGGGGAGCTGTTTTTT
TRBJ2-5	TRBV5-1	.	.	CASSFSGATQETQYF	TGCGCCAGCAGCTTTTCAGGGGCCACCCAAGAGACCCAGTACTTC
TRBJ2-5	TRBV7-2	few	.	CASTHARQETQYF	TGTGCCAGCACCCACGCCAGACAAGAGACCCAGTACTTC
TRBJ1-5	TRBV7-9	.	.	CASSQDSLNQPQHF	TGTGCCAGCAGCCAGGACAGCCTGAATCAGCCCCAGCATTTT
TRBJ2-7	TRBV24-1	.	TRBD2	CATSDPWTSGRGAEQYF	TGTGCCACCAGTGATCCGTGGACTAGCGGGAGAGGGGCCGAGCAGTACTTC
TRBJ1-1	TRBV7-3	.	TRBD1	CASSLDRAGNTEAFF	TGTGCCAGCAGCCTCGACAGGGCTGGGAACACTGAAGCTTTCTTT
TRBJ2-1	TRBV19	.	TRBD2	CASSPRPGTSGHSSYNEQFF	TGTGCCAGTAGTCCTCGGCCGGGGACTAGCGGGCATAGCTCCTACAATGAGCAGTTCTTC
TRBJ2-3	TRBV7-2	.	.	CASSPTGTTITDTQYF	TGTGCCAGCAGTCCTACGGGGACAACAATCACAGATACGCAGTATTTT
TRBJ2-5	TRBV27	.	.	CASSYYQGGSGTQYF	TGTGCCAGCAGTTATTATCAGGGTGGGTCGGGGACCCAGTACTTC